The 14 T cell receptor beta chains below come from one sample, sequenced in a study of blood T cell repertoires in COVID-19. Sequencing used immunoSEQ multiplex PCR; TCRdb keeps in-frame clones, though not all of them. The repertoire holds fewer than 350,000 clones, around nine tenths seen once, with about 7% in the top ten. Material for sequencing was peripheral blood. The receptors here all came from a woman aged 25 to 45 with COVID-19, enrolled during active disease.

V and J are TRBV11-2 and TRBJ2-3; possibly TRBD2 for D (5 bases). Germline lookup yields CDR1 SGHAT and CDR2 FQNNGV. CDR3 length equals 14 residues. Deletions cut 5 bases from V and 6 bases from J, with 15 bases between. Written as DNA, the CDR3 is TGTGCCAGCAGCCCCGAACTAGTTAGGGATACGCAGTATTTT. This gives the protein CASSPELVRDTQYF.

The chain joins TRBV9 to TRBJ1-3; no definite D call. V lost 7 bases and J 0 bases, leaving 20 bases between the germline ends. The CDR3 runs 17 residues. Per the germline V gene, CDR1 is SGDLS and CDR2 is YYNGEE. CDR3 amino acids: CASSAGLTTPSGNTIYF. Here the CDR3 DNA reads TGTGCCAGCTCAGCAGGTCTGACCACCCCCTCTGGAAACACCATATATTTT.

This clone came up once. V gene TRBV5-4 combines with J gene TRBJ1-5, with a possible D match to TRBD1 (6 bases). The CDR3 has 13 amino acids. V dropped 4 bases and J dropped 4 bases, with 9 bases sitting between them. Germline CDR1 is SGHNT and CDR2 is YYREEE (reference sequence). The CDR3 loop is CASSPDSNQPQHF. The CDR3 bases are TGTGCCAGCAGCCCGGACAGTAATCAGCCCCAGCATTTT.

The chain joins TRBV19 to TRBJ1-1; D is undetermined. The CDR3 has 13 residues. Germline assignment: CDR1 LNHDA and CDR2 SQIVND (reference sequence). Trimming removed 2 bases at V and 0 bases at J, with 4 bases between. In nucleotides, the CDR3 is TGTGCCAGTAGTATACAGTTGAACACTGAAGCTTTCTTT. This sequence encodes CASSIQLNTEAFF.

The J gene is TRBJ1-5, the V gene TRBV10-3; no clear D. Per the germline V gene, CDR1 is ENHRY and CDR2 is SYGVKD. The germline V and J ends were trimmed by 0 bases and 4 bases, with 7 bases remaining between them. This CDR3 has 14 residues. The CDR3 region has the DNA TGTGCCATCAGTGAGTCTGGCAGGAATCAGCCCCAGCATTTT. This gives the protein CAISESGRNQPQHF.

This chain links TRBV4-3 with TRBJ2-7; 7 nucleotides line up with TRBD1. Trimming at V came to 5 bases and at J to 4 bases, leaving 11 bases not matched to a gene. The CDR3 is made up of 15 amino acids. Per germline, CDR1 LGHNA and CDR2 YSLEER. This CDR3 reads CASSETGAQKYEQYF. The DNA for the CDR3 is TGCGCCAGCAGCGAAACAGGGGCCCAAAAATACGAGCAGTACTTC.

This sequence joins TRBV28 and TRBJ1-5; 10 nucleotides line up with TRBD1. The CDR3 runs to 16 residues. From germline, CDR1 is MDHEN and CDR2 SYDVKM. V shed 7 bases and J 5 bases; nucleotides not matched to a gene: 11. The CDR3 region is CASTTWDRGVDQPQHF. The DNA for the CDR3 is TGTGCCAGCACCACCTGGGACAGGGGTGTGGATCAGCCCCAGCATTTT.

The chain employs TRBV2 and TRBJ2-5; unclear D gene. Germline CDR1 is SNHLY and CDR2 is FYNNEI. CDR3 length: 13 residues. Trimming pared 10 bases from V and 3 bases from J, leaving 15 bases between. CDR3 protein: CATSLDFKETQYF. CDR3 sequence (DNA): TGTGCCACTTCGCTTGACTTCAAAGAGACCCAGTACTTC.

CDR3 in amino acids: CASIHSGTATYNSPLHF. The DNA for the CDR3 is TGTGCCAGCATCCACTCCGGGACAGCCACCTATAATTCACCCCTCCACTTT. The chain carries TRBV7-9 and TRBJ1-6; 7 bases agree with TRBD1. V was clipped by 7 bases and J by 2 bases; unmatched bases: 11. CDR3 length: 17 residues. Germline-derived CDR1 and CDR2 are SEHNR and FQNEAQ (reference sequence). Variable domain in full (rest from reference TRBV7-9 and TRBJ1-6): DTGVSQNPRHKITKRGQNVTFRCDPISEHNRLYWYRQTLGQGPEFLTYFQNEAQLEKSRLLSDRFSAERPKGSFSTLEIQRTEQGDSAMYLCASIHSGTATYNSPLHFGNGTRLTVT.

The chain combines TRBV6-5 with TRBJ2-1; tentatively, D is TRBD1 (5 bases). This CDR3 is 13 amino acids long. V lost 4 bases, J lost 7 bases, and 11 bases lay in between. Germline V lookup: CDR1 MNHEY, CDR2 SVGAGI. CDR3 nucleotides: TGTGCCAGCAGTTTTGGGGCCTGGAATGAGCAGTTCTTC. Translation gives CASSFGAWNEQFF.

The chain's CDR3 is CASIRGGWQETQYF. The CDR3 nucleotides read TGCGCCAGCATTAGGGGGGGATGGCAAGAGACCCAGTACTTC. The chain recombines TRBV23-1 with TRBJ2-5, with D possibly TRBD2 on 7 matching bases. TRBV23-1 is assigned to the ORF class and has an uncertain function. This CDR3 is built from 14 residues. The germline V and J ends were trimmed by 7 bases and 2 bases, with 14 bases remaining between them.

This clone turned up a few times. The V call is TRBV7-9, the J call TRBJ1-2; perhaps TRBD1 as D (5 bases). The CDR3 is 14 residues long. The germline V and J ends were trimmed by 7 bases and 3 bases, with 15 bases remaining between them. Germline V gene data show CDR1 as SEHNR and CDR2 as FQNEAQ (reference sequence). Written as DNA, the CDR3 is TGTGCCAGCACCCTGGGAGGGGAAGACTATGGCTACACCTTC. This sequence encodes CASTLGGEDYGYTF.

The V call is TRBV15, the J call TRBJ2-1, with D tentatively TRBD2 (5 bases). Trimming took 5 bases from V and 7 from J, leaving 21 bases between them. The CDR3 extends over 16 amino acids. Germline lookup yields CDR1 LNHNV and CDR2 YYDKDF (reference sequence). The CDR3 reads CATSAPGLVRGNEQFF. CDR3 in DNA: TGTGCCACCAGCGCGCCTGGGTTAGTACGGGGAAATGAGCAGTTCTTC.

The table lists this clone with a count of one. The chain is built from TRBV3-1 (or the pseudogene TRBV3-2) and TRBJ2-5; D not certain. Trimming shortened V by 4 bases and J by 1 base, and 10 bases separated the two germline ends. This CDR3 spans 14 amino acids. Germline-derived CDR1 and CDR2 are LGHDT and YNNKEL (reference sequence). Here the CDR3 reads CASSPLSLQETQYF. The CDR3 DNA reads TGTGCCAGCAGCCCCCTAAGCCTCCAAGAGACCCAGTACTTC.